The rows below give T cell receptor beta chains drawn from one sample of a study of T cells after yellow fever vaccination. TCRdb independently ran MiXCR on the 5' RACE reads; one entry per CDR3 protein. This table holds some 500,000 distinct CDR3 sequences, roughly 12% found once. The sample here was PBMCs, taken on the day of the yellow fever booster vaccination. These receptor sequences come from a man between 25 and 39 years old who received the YFV17D yellow fever vaccine. Both conserved end residues are part of each CDR3. A D gene is named only where the DNA matches it firmly. Size tells how often a clone was seen (once, few, many) or the class of an expanded clone, and some rows leave it out.

V: TRBV29-1
size: .
J: TRBJ2-5
D: .
DNA: TGCAGCCTACGGGACAAACAAGAGACCCAGTACTTC
CDR3: CSLRDKQETQYF

V: TRBV18
size: few
J: TRBJ2-7
D: TRBD2
DNA: TGTGCCAGCTCACCATCGGGACTAGCGGTCAGGGGTGAGGGCGAGCAGTACTTC
CDR3: CASSPSGLAVRGEGEQYF

V: TRBV5-4
size: .
J: TRBJ2-1
D: .
DNA: TGTGCCAGGTCGGGTCAGAACAATGAGCAGTTCTTC
CDR3: CARSGQNNEQFF

V: TRBV12-3/TRBV12-4
size: .
J: TRBJ1-5
D: TRBD1
DNA: TGTGCCAGCAGTTTAGCGACAGGGCAGCCCCAGCATTTT
CDR3: CASSLATGQPQHF

V: TRBV9
size: few
J: TRBJ1-6
D: TRBD1
DNA: TGTGCCAGCAGCGCGACAGGGAGTGTTAATTCACCCCTCCACTTT
CDR3: CASSATGSVNSPLHF

V: TRBV20-1
size: few
J: TRBJ2-5
D: .
DNA: TGCAGTGCCCCGGGACTTAAGGGGGCGGAGACCCAGTACTTC
CDR3: CSAPGLKGAETQYF

V: TRBV7-8
size: .
J: TRBJ1-1
D: .
DNA: TGTGCCAGCAGCGACCTTAGGGGTGGGCGGGAAGCTTTCTTT
CDR3: CASSDLRGGREAFF

V: TRBV12-3/TRBV12-4
size: few
J: TRBJ2-1
D: TRBD1
DNA: TGTGCCAGCAGTTTAGCCTTTCGGGACAGGGAGGATAATGAGCAGTTCTTC
CDR3: CASSLAFRDREDNEQFF

V: TRBV10-3
size: .
J: TRBJ2-2
D: .
DNA: TGTGCCATCAGTGACCCGGTGAAGGGCACCGGGGAGCTGTTTTTT
CDR3: CAISDPVKGTGELFF

V: TRBV6-1
size: .
J: TRBJ2-2
D: .
DNA: TGTGCCTGTTCGGGGCAATGGACCGGGGAGCTGTTTTTT
CDR3: CACSGQWTGELFF

V: TRBV7-2
size: few
J: TRBJ2-3
D: .
DNA: TGTGCCAGCAGCGTAGGACTGGTACCCCCCACAGATACGCAGTATTTT
CDR3: CASSVGLVPPTDTQYF

V: TRBV19
size: .
J: TRBJ2-6
D: .
DNA: TGTGCCAGTAGTCCCGACAACTCTGGGGCCAACGTCCTGACTTTC
CDR3: CASSPDNSGANVLTF

V: TRBV20-1
size: few
J: TRBJ1-5
D: .
DNA: TGCAGTGCTTTAGACGGGGAACAGCCCCAGCATTTT
CDR3: CSALDGEQPQHF

V: TRBV5-6
size: many
J: TRBJ2-1
D: .
DNA: TGTGCCAGCAGCTTGGACAGGCACAATGAGCAGTTCTTC
CDR3: CASSLDRHNEQFF

V: TRBV20-1
size: few
J: TRBJ2-1
D: .
DNA: TGCAGTGTGGCTAGCGAGTACAATGAGCAGTTCTTC
CDR3: CSVASEYNEQFF

V: TRBV20-1
size: .
J: TRBJ1-2
D: .
DNA: TGCAGTGCTAGAGCGGGACGCTGGGGGCGTGACTATGGCTACACCTTC
CDR3: CSARAGRWGRDYGYTF

V: TRBV11-2
size: few
J: TRBJ2-7
D: TRBD1
DNA: TGTGCCAGCAGCTTCCGGGACAGCGCGTACTTC
CDR3: CASSFRDSAYF

V: TRBV7-3
size: .
J: TRBJ1-4
D: TRBD1
DNA: TGTGCCAGCAGACCGAAACAGGGGACTAATGAAAAACTGTTTTTT
CDR3: CASRPKQGTNEKLFF

V: TRBV20-1
size: few
J: TRBJ2-1
D: TRBD2
DNA: TGCAGTGCTTCCGGGACTAGCGGTCTTCGTGGCTACAATGAGCAGTTCTTC
CDR3: CSASGTSGLRGYNEQFF

V: TRBV20-1
size: .
J: TRBJ2-1
D: .
DNA: TGCAGTGCTACTTCCGGGACGTCCGGGCTAGTACAGTTCTTC
CDR3: CSATSGTSGLVQFF

V: TRBV19
size: many
J: TRBJ2-7
D: TRBD1
DNA: TGTGCCAGTAGGGGACAGGGAAGATCCTACGAGCAGTACTTC
CDR3: CASRGQGRSYEQYF

V: TRBV20-1
size: few
J: TRBJ2-7
D: TRBD2
DNA: TGCAGTGCTAGAGATCATGGGTCGGGACTAGGCCACTACGAGCAGTACTTC
CDR3: CSARDHGSGLGHYEQYF

V: TRBV20-1
size: few
J: TRBJ1-1
D: .
DNA: TGCAGTGCTAGACTTGGGGGTGATACTGAAGCTTTCTTT
CDR3: CSARLGGDTEAFF

V: TRBV7-9
size: .
J: TRBJ2-7
D: .
DNA: TGTGCCAGCAGCTTAACGCGGGACGACGACGAGCAGTACTTC
CDR3: CASSLTRDDDEQYF

V: TRBV4-2
size: many
J: TRBJ2-1
D: .
DNA: TGTGCCAGCAGCCACAGGTCCCTTAATGAGCAGTTCTTC
CDR3: CASSHRSLNEQFF

V: TRBV5-6
size: few
J: TRBJ2-6
D: .
DNA: TGTGCCAGCAGCTTGGCCCTAACTGGGGCCAACGTCCTGACTTTC
CDR3: CASSLALTGANVLTF

V: TRBV7-8
size: many
J: TRBJ2-1
D: TRBD2
DNA: TGTGCCAGCAGTCGTACTAGCGGCGAGCAGTTCTTC
CDR3: CASSRTSGEQFF